A single sample gave rise to the 2 T cell receptor beta chains below, sequenced in a study of early T cells in non-severe SARS-CoV-2 infection. TCRdb reanalysed the 5' RACE reads using MiXCR and keeps one entry per CDR3 protein. Of around 55,000 distinct CDR3 sequences listed, roughly an eighth are singletons. The sequenced material came from whole blood. The source is an adult who was a healthcare worker with PCR-confirmed SARS-CoV-2 infection or an uninfected control (not recorded which).

In this sample, this clonotype turned up a few times. The rearrangement joins TRBV19 to TRBJ2-4; TRBD1 matches 7 bases. Germline trimming cut 8 bases from V and 6 bases from J; bases unmatched to any gene: 16. This CDR3 comprises 16 residues. The V gene's germline CDR1 is LNHDA and CDR2 SQIVND (reference sequence). The CDR3 DNA follows: TGTGCCAGTGCCGCGACTCCCGGGACAGCGCGAAACATTCAGTACTTC. This translates into CASAATPGTARNIQYF. The full variable domain, its missing parts supplied by reference TRBV19 and TRBJ2-4, is DGGITQSPKYLFRKEGQNVTLSCEQNLNHDAMYWYRQDPGQGLRLIYYSQIVNDFQKGDIAEGYSVSREKKESFPLTVTSAQKNPTAFYLCASAATPGTARNIQYFGAGTRLSVL.

This clonotype was detected ten times or more. The V gene is TRBV18, the J gene TRBJ1-2; D is unclear. The CDR3 extends over 14 amino acids. Germline V gives CDR1 KGHSH, CDR2 LQKENI. The V end was cut by 4 bases, the J end by 3 bases, with 12 bases between. For the CDR3, the DNA is TGTGCCAGCTCACGCGACAATTGGGACTATGGCTACACCTTC. Residues: CASSRDNWDYGYTF.